The 32 T cell receptor beta chains below come from one sample, sequenced in a study of human T cells and chemical hapten exposure. This sample's time point: patch test 1, 2 weeks after DPC sensitization. The sample's treatment: therapeutic diphenylcyclopropenone sensitization with weekly scalp DPC. TCRdb reprocessed the RACE reads via MiXCR and lists one record per CDR3 protein. The table has about 360,000 distinct CDR3 sequences, approximately 6.3% seen once. The sequenced sample was whole blood, obtained in connection with sensitization to the hapten diphenylcyclopropenone (DPC). These receptors were collected from a woman under 30 with alopecia areata. Some clones in this sample may be carry-over from other donors' samples.

This clonotype was seen more than once but under ten times. The chain employs TRBV4-3 and TRBJ2-5; D remains ambiguous. This CDR3 comprises 13 residues. Between the trimmed V and J ends, which lost 0 bases and 3 bases, there was a span of 5 bases. The germline CDR1 and CDR2 sequences are LGHNA and YSLEER. The chain's CDR3 is CASSQDYKETQYF. CDR3 nucleotide sequence: TGCGCCAGCAGCCAAGATTATAAAGAGACCCAGTACTTC.

This clonotype was detected many times. V usage is TRBV21-1 and J usage is TRBJ2-7; the tabulated D call, TRBD2, remains unverified against the DNA. TRBV21-1 is a pseudogene locus. This CDR3 is 16 amino acids long. CDR3 amino acids: CASSRGLAGPHYEQYF. The CDR3 nucleotides are TGTGCCAGCAGCAGAGGACTAGCGGGGCCTCACTACGAGCAGTACTTC.

The V call is TRBV24-1, the J call TRBJ1-1, with a weak D call TRBD1 (6 bases). V was trimmed by 6 bases and J by 2 bases, leaving 15 bases between them. The CDR3 length is 15 residues. Germline CDR1 is KGHDR and CDR2 is SFDVKD. The CDR3 loop is CATSHWGAANTEAFF. CDR3 DNA: TGTGCCACCAGTCATTGGGGGGCGGCCAACACTGAAGCTTTCTTT.

This clonotype has more than one count but fewer than ten. The V and J genes are TRBV12-3 or TRBV12-4 and TRBJ1-3; D is unresolved. This CDR3 comprises 14 residues. Between the trimmed V and J ends, which lost 6 bases and 2 bases, there was a span of 11 bases. The CDR3 bases are TGTGCCAGCAGGTTCATGGGTGCTGGAAACACCATATATTTT. Translating it yields CASRFMGAGNTIYF.

This clonotype was counted ten times or more. This chain joins TRBV4-2 and TRBJ1-5; no clear D. Trimming stripped 0 bases from V and 8 bases from J, with 8 bases between. Per the germline V gene, CDR1 is LGHNA and CDR2 is YNFKEQ. This CDR3 region has 13 residues. CDR3 DNA sequence: TGTGCCAGCAGCCAAGACAAAAAGAAGCCCCAGCATTTT. It specifies CASSQDKKKPQHF.

This clonotype turned up a few times. This chain uses TRBV24-1 with TRBJ2-3; possibly TRBD1 for D (6 bases). The germline V gene encodes CDR1 KGHDR and CDR2 SFDVKD. V was shortened by 9 bases and J by 0 bases, with 15 bases between the two germline ends. The CDR3 sequence is 15 residues long. The CDR3 reads CATQQAGASTDTQYF. CDR3 DNA: TGTGCCACCCAACAAGCAGGGGCAAGCACAGATACGCAGTATTTT.

The rearrangement joins TRBV12-3 or TRBV12-4 to TRBJ2-7, with TRBD1 identical over 12 bases. There are 15 residues in the CDR3. J was trimmed by 7 bases and V by 2 bases; bases with no gene match: 6. Here the CDR3 DNA reads TGTGCCAGCAGTTTACGGGACAGGGGGCCGGGGGAGCAGTACTTC. Translating gives CASSLRDRGPGEQYF.

The chain is built from TRBV18 and TRBJ2-5, with D hard to call. This CDR3 has 14 residues. The germline gives CDR1 KGHSH, CDR2 LQKENI. The V and J ends lost 0 bases and 2 bases respectively, with 7 bases between them. DNA of the CDR3: TGTGCCAGCTCACCACCAAATGGTCAAGAGACCCAGTACTTC. The encoded protein is CASSPPNGQETQYF.

The chain couples TRBV4-2 to TRBJ1-1, with TRBD1 matching 8 bases. Germline CDR1 and CDR2: LGHNA and YNFKEQ. This CDR3 has 16 residues. The J segment lost 2 bases and the V segment lost 2 bases, leaving 7 bases of the junction unmatched. In DNA, the CDR3 is TGTGCCAGCAGCCAAAACAACAGGGGGGTAAACACTGAAGCTTTCTTT. It encodes CASSQNNRGVNTEAFF.

The sample holds many counts of this clonotype. This chain connects TRBV28 to TRBJ2-4; unclear D gene. Germline V gene sequence: CDR1 MDHEN, CDR2 SYDVKM. V lost 6 bases and J lost 6, with 6 bases in between. The CDR3 runs 11 residues. This CDR3 is CASSLRNIQYF. In nucleotides, the CDR3 is TGTGCCAGCAGCCTAAGAAACATTCAGTACTTC.

This clonotype was counted only a few times. The chain couples TRBV7-3 to TRBJ2-1; 10 bases are shared with TRBD2. J lost 9 bases, V lost 1 base, and 6 bases had no gene match. The CDR3 is 15 residues long. CDR1 is SGHTA, CDR2 FQGTGA, per germline. CDR3 region: CASSLNPSGGGEQFF. The DNA for the CDR3 is TGTGCCAGCAGCTTAAATCCTAGCGGGGGTGGTGAGCAGTTCTTC.

This clonotype occurred many times. The rearrangement joins TRBV7-6 to TRBJ2-5, with D possibly TRBD2 on 5 matching bases. Germline values: CDR1 SGHVS, CDR2 FNYEAQ. The CDR3 length is 16 residues. The V and J ends lost 1 base and 4 bases respectively, with 16 bases between them. DNA for the CDR3: TGTGCCAGCAGCTTAGGCGAGGGCAGAGGAGGAGAGACCCAGTACTTC. Encoded protein: CASSLGEGRGGETQYF.

This sequence joins TRBV9 and TRBJ2-6; the match to TRBD2 covers 12 bases. The CDR3 loop spans 17 amino acids. Germline CDR1 reads SGDLS; CDR2 reads YYNGEE. V lost 5 bases and J lost 0; bases outside the gene matches: 3. CDR3 loop: CASSGLAGSSGANVLTF. The CDR3 DNA reads as TGTGCCAGCAGTGGACTAGCGGGGAGCTCTGGGGCCAACGTCCTGACTTTC.

This clonotype was observed many times. The chain has TRBV4-3 and TRBJ2-6; D is undetermined. This CDR3 is built from 17 residues. Germline V gene data show CDR1 as LGHNA and CDR2 as YSLEER. V lost 0 bases and J lost 3, with 12 bases in between. The CDR3 protein is CASSQDLAAYGANVLTF. The CDR3, as DNA: TGCGCCAGCAGCCAAGATTTGGCAGCATATGGGGCCAACGTCCTGACTTTC.

The chain combines TRBV20-1 with TRBJ1-5; D is perhaps TRBD1 (5 bases). V was shortened by 3 bases and J by 5 bases, with 14 bases between the two germline ends. The CDR3 extends over 14 amino acids. The germline V gene has CDR1 DFQATT and CDR2 SNEGSKA (reference sequence). Here the CDR3 reads CSARSETEDQPQHF. Written as DNA, the CDR3 is TGCAGTGCTAGGTCCGAGACAGAGGATCAGCCCCAGCATTTT.

This clonotype was seen a few times. This sequence joins TRBV7-9 and TRBJ2-7; D is possibly TRBD1 (6 bases). CDR1 and CDR2 from the germline V gene are SEHNR and FQNEAQ (reference sequence). V lost 4 bases and J 12 bases, leaving 25 bases between the germline ends. The CDR3 loop spans 15 amino acids. The CDR3 loop is CASSSHRDTASHSYF. CDR3 nucleotide sequence: TGTGCCAGCAGCTCCCACCGGGACACGGCCAGTCATTCGTACTTC.

The gene calls are TRBV12-3 or TRBV12-4 and TRBJ2-7; TRBD2 might be the D (7 bases). V lost 4 bases and J 5 bases, leaving 12 bases between the germline ends. This CDR3 has 13 residues. CDR3 residues: CASSSGEGDEQYF. The CDR3 DNA reads as TGTGCCAGCAGTTCGGGGGAGGGGGACGAGCAGTACTTC.

The gene calls are TRBV5-4 and TRBJ1-2; perhaps TRBD1 as D (6 bases). Trimming removed 4 bases at V and 3 bases at J, with 22 bases between. Germline V CDR1 and CDR2: SGHNT, YYREEE (reference sequence). The CDR3 runs to 17 residues. CDR3 in amino acids: CASSQGQGGGGHYGYTF. The CDR3 DNA reads as TGTGCCAGCAGCCAGGGTCAGGGCGGCGGGGGGCACTATGGCTACACCTTC.

This rearrangement joins TRBV27 to TRBJ2-7; D is possibly TRBD1 (7 bases). Germline CDR1 is MNHEY and CDR2 is SMNVEV (reference sequence). This CDR3 region has 14 residues. V lost 1 base, J lost 5 bases, and 12 bases lay in between. The CDR3 spells CASSLWQGGNEQYF. As DNA, the CDR3 is TGTGCCAGCAGTTTATGGCAGGGGGGCAACGAGCAGTACTTC.

This clonotype has at least ten counts. This rearrangement joins TRBV7-9 to TRBJ1-1; D is possibly TRBD1 (6 bases). Germline V gene data show CDR1 as SEHNR and CDR2 as FQNEAQ (reference sequence). The CDR3 runs to 14 residues. Trimming removed 4 bases at V and 0 bases at J, with 9 bases between. The CDR3 DNA reads TGTGCCAGCAGCTGGACAGAGCTGAACACTGAAGCTTTCTTT. Protein sequence: CASSWTELNTEAFF.

This chain uses TRBV6-5 with TRBJ1-6; D remains ambiguous. CDR1 is MNHEY, CDR2 SVGAGI, per germline. V was shortened by 2 bases and J by 6 bases, with 14 bases between the two germline ends. The CDR3 contains 16 residues. As DNA, the CDR3 is TGTGCCAGCAGTTACGATGCGTCCTATCGTAATTCACCCCTCCACTTT. Protein sequence: CASSYDASYRNSPLHF.

There are many counts of this clonotype. The chain is built from TRBV29-1 and TRBJ2-5; D possibly corresponds to TRBD1 (6 bases). Germline CDR1 reads SQVTM; CDR2 reads ANQGSEA. The germline V and J ends were trimmed by 6 bases and 4 bases, with 15 bases remaining between them. This CDR3 spans 13 amino acids. The CDR3, as DNA: TGCAGCGTAGACATCCAGGGGTCAGAGACCCAGTACTTC. Translating it yields CSVDIQGSETQYF.

This chain joins TRBV2 and TRBJ2-1; no clear D. Germline V CDR1 and CDR2: SNHLY, FYNNEI. The CDR3 is made up of 13 amino acids. Deletions cut 8 bases from V and 7 bases from J, with 15 bases between. The CDR3 nucleotides are TGTGCCAGCCTCCCCGGCATAGCTAATGAGCAGTTCTTC. This gives the protein CASLPGIANEQFF.

There are a few counts of this clonotype. The chain carries TRBV6-2 or TRBV6-3 and TRBJ2-3; TRBD2 is a possible D gene (5 bases). Germline V gene data show CDR1 as MNHEY and CDR2 as SVGEGT. This CDR3 is built from 11 residues. V lost 6 bases to trimming and J lost 10 bases, with 11 bases between them. CDR3 DNA sequence: TGTGCCAGCAGCTCGGGAATAGCGCAGTATTTT. This sequence encodes CASSSGIAQYF.

This clonotype occurred a few times. The chain has TRBV2 and TRBJ1-5; 7 bases map to TRBD1. Germline V gene data show CDR1 as SNHLY and CDR2 as FYNNEI. This CDR3 is 14 amino acids long. J gave up 4 bases and V 4 bases, and 4 bases lay outside the gene matches. CDR3 protein: CASSGVTGNQPQHF. The CDR3 coding sequence is TGTGCCAGCAGTGGGGTGACAGGGAATCAGCCCCAGCATTTT.

This sequence joins TRBV5-1 and TRBJ1-5; TRBD1 matches 8 bases. This CDR3 is 16 amino acids long. The V segment lost 5 bases and the J segment 4 bases; nucleotides outside the gene matches: 11. The V gene's germline CDR1 is SGHRS and CDR2 YFSETQ. The CDR3 DNA sequence: TGCGCCAGCAGTCCGGGTGGGACAGGCGCAAATCAGCCCCAGCATTTT. Residues: CASSPGGTGANQPQHF.

This clonotype has ten or more counts. The CDR3 is CASSVQSSYNEQFF. CDR3 bases: TGTGCCAGCAGTGTTCAAAGCTCCTACAATGAGCAGTTCTTC. V usage is TRBV6-4 and J usage is TRBJ2-1; D call uncertain. The CDR3 is 14 residues long. Trimming shortened V by 4 bases and J by 0 bases, and 7 bases separated the two germline ends. Germline V lookup: CDR1 MRHNA, CDR2 SNTAGT.

This clonotype was seen a few times. This chain connects TRBV14 to TRBJ2-5, with a weak D call TRBD1 (6 bases). V was trimmed by 4 bases and J by 4 bases, leaving 16 bases between them. This CDR3 contains 15 residues. Per germline, CDR1 SGHDN and CDR2 FVKESK. In DNA, the CDR3 is TGTGCCAGCAGCCCCGATGGCAGGGGTCGAGAGACCCAGTACTTC. Translating it yields CASSPDGRGRETQYF.

The CDR3 coding sequence is TGTGCCAGCAGCTACGGCTGGACAGGGGTGCCCACTGAAGCTTTCTTT. Amino acid sequence: CASSYGWTGVPTEAFF. This chain connects TRBV7-2 to TRBJ1-1; 9 positions agree with TRBD1. Per the germline V gene, CDR1 is SGHTA and CDR2 is FQGNSA. This CDR3 has 16 residues. Unmatched junction bases numbered 10, after V lost 4 bases and J lost 4 bases.

This clonotype has just a few counts. The genes are TRBV7-2 and TRBJ1-3; D is undetermined. The V gene's germline CDR1 is SGHTA and CDR2 FQGNSA. The CDR3 contains 14 residues. The ends were cut back, 2 bases at V and 3 bases at J, with 8 bases in the middle. The DNA for the CDR3 is TGTGCCAGCAGCTTATCGGCCGGTGGAAACACCATATATTTT. It yields the protein CASSLSAGGNTIYF.

This clonotype was counted a few times. The CDR3 DNA sequence: TGTGCCAGCAGGCCGGGACCCACCGGAGGTTACGAGCAGTACTTC. Protein sequence: CASRPGPTGGYEQYF. The genes are TRBV3-1 and TRBJ2-7; either TRBD1 or TRBD2 may fit D (5 bases each). Germline V gene lookup returns CDR1 LGHDT and CDR2 YNNKEL (reference sequence). Deletions cut 6 bases from V and 4 bases from J, with 19 bases between. The CDR3 is 15 amino acids.

This clonotype was seen more than once but under ten times. The rearrangement links TRBV28 to TRBJ2-7; possible D gene TRBD2, 5 bases. The CDR3 spans 14 residues. Per the germline V gene, CDR1 is MDHEN and CDR2 is SYDVKM. V lost 3 bases, J lost 5 bases, and 14 bases lay in between. CDR3 sequence reads: CASSFSRELHEQYF. The CDR3 coding sequence is TGTGCCAGCAGTTTCTCAAGGGAGCTCCACGAGCAGTACTTC.